This T cell receptor beta chain was recorded in a study of Ad26.COV2.S vaccination and SARS-CoV-2 variants. V lost 4 bases, J lost 7 bases, and 14 bases lay in between. The CDR3 consists of 13 residues. Looked up from germline, CDR1 is SGHRS and CDR2 is YFSETQ. Clones were sequenced by immunoSEQ multiplex PCR, and TCRdb holds only the in-frame ones, with some missing. The table lists some 340,000 clones, 85% of them singletons. As for treatment: some 20 received Ad26.COV2.S at low or high dose, single or two shots; 5 received placebo; per-sample allocation not given. Sampling took place 63 days after the first vaccine or placebo injection. Boston supplied an adult donor aged 18-55 years.

The sequence came from a person between 18 and 60 years old who received the Ad26.COV2.S COVID-19 vaccine or a placebo. The rearrangement joins TRBV5-1 to TRBJ1-1; D possibly corresponds to TRBD1 (5 bases). Sequencing was performed on peripheral blood, taken in a trial of Ad26.COV2.S vaccine versus placebo. CDR3 residues: CASSDGGVDEAFF. The DNA of the CDR3 is TGCGCCAGCAGCGACGGGGGAGTGGATGAAGCTTTCTTT.